This note documents a single T cell receptor beta chain sequence. Authors' analysis steps: Using reference gene primer amplification, nucleated cell counts were estimated. Measured with immunoSEQ multiplex PCR; TCRdb has only the in-frame clones, and not every one. That table supplies the V and J calls and clone size; D and trimming were determined from the DNA. The sample yields about 58,000 clones, 70% to 90% seen once. This sample was included in a study of blood T cell repertoires in COVID-19. As for the study in general: Some COVID-19 samples were acute and others convalescent; all came from the United States, Italy and Spain. T cells, B-cell-depleted T cells, or PBMCs provided the cDNA or gDNA that served as material.

This CDR3 has 17 residues. V dropped 2 bases and J dropped 0 bases, with 14 bases sitting between them. The germline V gene encodes CDR1 KGHSH and CDR2 LQKENI. This clonotype originated in a man in his sixties with acute or convalescent COVID-19. The sample taken for sequencing was peripheral blood. The chain links TRBV18 to TRBJ2-1, with a weak D call TRBD1 (5 bases). CDR3 protein: CASSPGNQGSSYNEQFF. For the CDR3, the DNA is TGTGCCAGCTCACCAGGGAATCAGGGCAGCTCCTACAATGAGCAGTTCTTC.